The clone carrying this TCR beta chain was seen just once. The antigen remains unidentified. At the time of sampling, donors were nominally healthy, though unrecorded immune exposures were likely. This record comes from a study of cytomegalovirus exposure and HLA in healthy donors. Broader study findings: As a later analysis showed, several of the most significant clusters appeared to be linked to common viral pathogens. A later analysis found most CMV-associated TCR beta chains apparently HLA-restricted.

With 60 Vbeta and 13 Jbeta primers, the PCR was carried out. The method was immunoSEQ multiplex PCR; TCRdb's version includes in-frame clones alone and lacks a portion of them. The sample lists some 110,000 clones, 75% to 85% occurring once. V lost 5 bases, J lost 7 bases, and 5 bases stayed unmatched. Germline assignment: CDR1 MNHNY and CDR2 SVGAGI (reference sequence). The CDR3 loop spans 14 amino acids. The clonotype comes from a man younger than 40 in good health and CMV-seronegative. The chain joins TRBV6-6 to TRBJ1-4, with TRBD1 matching 9 bases. Sequenced input: PBMCs. The CDR3, as DNA: TGTGCCAGCAGTACAGGGGGCTTAGGTGAAAAACTGTTTTTT. Protein: CASSTGGLGEKLFF.